This T cell receptor (beta chain) was observed in a study of T cells in women clearing cervical HPV infection. Looking at the study overall: Control women cleared a single incident HPV16 infection within 12 months. Only a few women had HLA typing results available.

Each participant carried one incident cervical HPV16 infection only. Cervical HPV DNA detected by MY09/MY11 PCR, typed by dot-blot. Germline-derived CDR1 and CDR2 are SGHRS and YFSETQ. The CDR3 spans 15 residues. Trimming took 4 bases from V and 7 from J, leaving 18 bases between them. To note about this clone: The CDR3 is cut off 3 residues early in the read; its end comes from the germline J gene.

Method: immunoSEQ multiplex PCR; TCRdb's copy keeps in-frame clones and lacks some. The sample includes about 19,000 clones. Specimen: blood buffy coat. This chain joins TRBV5-1 and TRBJ2-1, with a weak D call TRBD1 (5 bases). This TCR derives from a woman between 18 and 70 years old with a cervical HPV16 infection that either progressed to CIN3+ or cleared (not recorded which). CDR3 sequence reads: CASSQLRGGTNEQFF. The sequenced part of the CDR3 DNA is TGCGCCAGCAGCCAACTTAGGGGCGGTACGAATGAG. The full variable domain, with the rest looked up from reference TRBV5-1 and TRBJ2-1, is KAGVTQTPRYLIKTRGQQVTLSCSPISGHRSVSWYQQTPGQGLQFLFEYFSETQRNKGNFPGRFSGRQFSNSRSEMNVSTLELGDSALYLCASSQLRGGTNEQFFGPGTRLTVL.